What follows are 5 T cell receptor beta chains derived from one specimen sequenced in a study of blood T cell repertoires in COVID-19. Libraries were prepared by immunoSEQ multiplex PCR; TCRdb keeps only in-frame clonotypes and omits some of them. The table lists approximately 280,000 clones, 87% of them singletons, with roughly 6.3% in the top ten. The sample comprised PBMCs or T cells enriched from blood (not recorded which). These receptors were collected from a woman in her 40s who had recovered from COVID-19.

V is TRBV4-3 and J is TRBJ2-7; D possibly corresponds to TRBD2 (7 bases). Trimming removed 3 bases at V and 1 base at J, with 19 bases between. The CDR3 extends over 17 amino acids. Germline assignment: CDR1 LGHNA and CDR2 YSLEER. CDR3 DNA: TGCGCCAGCAGCCAGTCTAGGGGGGGAGGACCTTCCTACGAGCAGTACTTC. It codes for CASSQSRGGGPSYEQYF.

This clone was counted a few times. The rearrangement links TRBV28 to TRBJ1-5, with D possibly TRBD1 on 5 matching bases. V was clipped by 2 bases and J by 5 bases, with 13 bases between them. Germline V lookup: CDR1 MDHEN, CDR2 SYDVKM. The CDR3 consists of 15 residues. In DNA form, the CDR3 reads TGTGCCAGCAGTTTAGGGGCCAGTGCGCATCAGCCCCAGCATTTT. Protein product: CASSLGASAHQPQHF. Variable domain in full (rest from reference TRBV28 and TRBJ1-5): DVKVTQSSRYLVKRTGEKVFLECVQDMDHENMFWYRQDPGLGLRLIYFSYDVKMKEKGDIPEGYSVSREKKERFSLILESASTNQTSMYLCASSLGASAHQPQHFGDGTRLSIL.

The V gene is TRBV28, the J gene TRBJ2-2; 9 bases align to TRBD2. CDR3 size: 16 residues. Trimming took 5 bases from V and 5 from J; bases not matched to a gene: 9. Germline-derived CDR1 and CDR2 are MDHEN and SYDVKM. This chain's CDR3 is CASSLAGRVWTGELFF. The CDR3 region has the DNA TGTGCCAGCAGTCTAGCGGGAAGAGTTTGGACCGGGGAGCTGTTTTTT.

The chain uses TRBV3-1 (or the pseudogene TRBV3-2) and TRBJ1-5, with TRBD1 as a possible D gene (6 bases). The V end was cut by 4 bases, the J end by 4 bases, with 11 bases between. In germline, CDR1 is LGHDT, CDR2 YNNKEL (reference sequence). CDR3 length: 14 amino acids. CDR3 nucleotide sequence: TGTGCCAGCAGCCTCCAGGGGCAGAATCAGCCCCAGCATTTT. This sequence encodes CASSLQGQNQPQHF.

The CDR3 region is CASSSDSTNPPPQHF. In DNA, the CDR3 is TGTGCCAGCAGTTCCGACAGCACAAACCCTCCGCCCCAGCATTTT. The chain links TRBV2 to TRBJ1-5; D is perhaps TRBD1 (5 bases). V lost 5 bases, J lost 9 bases, and 20 bases lay in between. CDR1 and CDR2 (germline): SNHLY, FYNNEI. The CDR3 is made up of 15 amino acids.